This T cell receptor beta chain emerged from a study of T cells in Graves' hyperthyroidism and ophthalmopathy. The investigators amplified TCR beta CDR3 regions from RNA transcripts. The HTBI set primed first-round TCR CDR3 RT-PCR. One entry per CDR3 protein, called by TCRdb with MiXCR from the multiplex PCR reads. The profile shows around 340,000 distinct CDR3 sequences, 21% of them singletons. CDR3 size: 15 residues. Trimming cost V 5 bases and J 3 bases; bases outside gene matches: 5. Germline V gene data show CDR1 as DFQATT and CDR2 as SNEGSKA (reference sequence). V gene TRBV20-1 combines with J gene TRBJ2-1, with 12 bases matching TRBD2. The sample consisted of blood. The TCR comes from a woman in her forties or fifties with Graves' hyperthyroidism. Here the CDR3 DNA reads TGCAGTGCTGGAGGACTAGCGGGAAACTACAATGAGCAGTTCTTC. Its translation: CSAGGLAGNYNEQFF.